The 23 T cell receptor beta chains given below trace back to one sample, sequenced in a study of shared clonotypes between healthy human individuals. CD8 cells regarded as naive lacked CD45RO, were positively chosen for CCR7, and omitted terminally differentiated effector memory CD45RA+ cells. The data were produced by immunoSEQ multiplex PCR, yet TCRdb's version contains in-frame clones alone and is incomplete. This table holds fewer than 1 million clones, around 96% found once. The sample comprised naive CD8+ T cells sorted from blood. Every receptor here comes from a man aged 30 to 39 in good health.

The chain has TRBV7-9 and TRBJ2-2; D uncertain. This CDR3 is 13 amino acids long. In germline, CDR1 is SEHNR, CDR2 FQNEAQ (reference sequence). V was pared by 2 bases and J by 3 bases, with 4 bases between. The CDR3 here is CASSLSDTGELFF. In DNA, the CDR3 is TGTGCCAGCAGCTTATCCGACACCGGGGAGCTGTTTTTT.

Turning to this clone: Other DNA variants within this sample encode the same CDR3. The V call is TRBV4-3, the J call TRBJ2-1, with TRBD2 as a possible D gene (5 bases). CDR3 length: 15 amino acids. The germline CDR1 and CDR2 sequences are LGHNA and YSLEER. V was trimmed by 0 bases and J by 3 bases, leaving 9 bases between them. CDR3 coding DNA: TGCGCCAGCAGCCAAGATCTGGGGAGCTACAATGAGCAGTTCTTC. It is translated as CASSQDLGSYNEQFF.

The V gene is TRBV6-5, the J gene TRBJ2-2; no clear D gene. Germline V lookup: CDR1 MNHEY, CDR2 SVGAGI. V was shortened by 0 bases and J by 3 bases, with 11 bases between the two germline ends. CDR3 size: 16 residues. This chain's CDR3 is CASSYSVPRDTGELFF. The DNA for the CDR3 is TGTGCCAGCAGTTACTCGGTTCCAAGGGACACCGGGGAGCTGTTTTTT.

The V gene is TRBV9, the J gene TRBJ2-2; D possibly matches TRBD1 or TRBD2 (6 bases each). Trimming stripped 1 base from V and 0 bases from J, with 13 bases between. CDR3 length: 17 amino acids. CDR1 SGDLS and CDR2 YYNGEE come from the germline V gene. The CDR3 sequence: CASSVPRRGPNTGELFF. The CDR3 coding sequence is TGTGCCAGCAGCGTACCACGACGGGGGCCGAACACCGGGGAGCTGTTTTTT.

The chain uses TRBV29-1 and TRBJ2-7; possible D gene TRBD2, 5 bases. V was shortened by 5 bases and J by 1 base, with 12 bases between the two germline ends. This CDR3 contains 13 residues. Looked up from germline, CDR1 is SQVTM and CDR2 is ANQGSEA. Here the CDR3 reads CSVRTPTSYEQYF. The CDR3 coding sequence is TGCAGCGTTAGGACTCCCACATCCTACGAGCAGTACTTC.

Comments on this clone: This sample includes further DNA sequences coding for the same CDR3. The genes are TRBV5-1 and TRBJ2-7; D is possibly TRBD1 (5 bases). CDR3 length: 13 residues. The germline V and J ends were trimmed by 0 bases and 4 bases, with 8 bases remaining between them. Germline V CDR1 and CDR2: SGHRS, YFSETQ. The DNA for the CDR3 is TGCGCCAGCAGCTTGGAAGACAGTTACGAGCAGTACTTC. As protein: CASSLEDSYEQYF.

The chain carries TRBV9 and TRBJ1-1; 10 bases fit TRBD1. The CDR3 length is 16 residues. Germline lookup yields CDR1 SGDLS and CDR2 YYNGEE. After removal of 2 bases from V and 5 bases from J, the junction contained 9 bases not matched to a gene. The CDR3 protein is CASSVADRGRGTEAFF. For the CDR3, the DNA is TGTGCCAGCAGCGTGGCCGACAGGGGGCGTGGGACTGAAGCTTTCTTT. Full variable domain (missing parts from reference TRBV9 and TRBJ1-1): DSGVTQTPKHLITATGQRVTLRCSPRSGDLSVYWYQQSLDQGLQFLIQYYNGEERAKGNILERFSAQQFPDLHSELNLSSLELGDSALYFCASSVADRGRGTEAFFGQGTRLTVV.

Concerning this clone: This CDR3 is also generated by other DNA sequences in the sample. The chain is built from TRBV27 and TRBJ2-7; D is undetermined. Trimming shortened V by 0 bases and J by 2 bases, and 11 bases separated the two germline ends. This CDR3 has 15 amino acids. Per germline, CDR1 MNHEY and CDR2 SMNVEV (reference sequence). In DNA, the CDR3 is TGTGCCAGCAGTTTATCGGGAACAGTAGCCTACGAGCAGTACTTC. Translating it yields CASSLSGTVAYEQYF.

The chain combines TRBV2 with TRBJ1-6; possibly TRBD1 for D (6 bases). This CDR3 comprises 12 residues. V was cut by 8 bases and J by 8 bases, with 10 bases left in between. CDR1 and CDR2 (germline): SNHLY, FYNNEI. CDR3 coding DNA: TGTGCCAGCCTGGGGGGCGATTCACCCCTCCACTTT. Protein sequence: CASLGGDSPLHF. The full variable domain, rest sourced from reference TRBV2 and TRBJ1-6, is EPEVTQTPSHQVTQMGQEVILRCVPISNHLYFYWYRQILGQKVEFLVSFYNNEISEKSEIFDDQFSVERPDGSNFTLKIRSTKLEDSAMYFCASLGGDSPLHFGNGTRLTVT.

This clone has only one observation. This chain links TRBV29-1 with TRBJ2-5, with a weak D call TRBD1 (5 bases). The ends were cut back, 8 bases at V and 3 bases at J, with 16 bases in the middle. There are 13 residues in the CDR3. Germline loops: CDR1 SQVTM, CDR2 ANQGSEA. This CDR3 reads CSPRVVGEETQYF. The DNA for the CDR3 is TGCAGCCCTCGGGTCGTAGGGGAAGAGACCCAGTACTTC.

A note on this clone: The sample contains more than one DNA sequence encoding this CDR3. The V call is TRBV27, the J call TRBJ2-1; D ambiguous. Trimming cost V 2 bases and J 0 bases, with 5 bases left between them. The CDR3 runs 14 residues. CDR1 is MNHEY, CDR2 SMNVEV, per germline (reference sequence). The CDR3 nucleotides read TGTGCCAGCAGTTTAGCTAGCTCCTACAATGAGCAGTTCTTC. Translated, it gives CASSLASSYNEQFF.

This chain connects TRBV5-1 to TRBJ2-3; the match to TRBD2 covers 10 bases. CDR3 length: 15 residues. The V gene's germline CDR1 is SGHRS and CDR2 YFSETQ. The V segment lost 2 bases and the J segment 6 bases; nucleotides outside the gene matches: 6. CDR3 sequence reads: CASSLAGGPGDTQYF. The DNA of the CDR3 is TGCGCCAGCAGCTTAGCGGGAGGGCCTGGGGATACGCAGTATTTT.

The chain recombines TRBV9 with TRBJ2-1; perhaps TRBD2 as D (6 bases). V was shortened by 7 bases and J by 8 bases, with 13 bases between the two germline ends. CDR3 length equals 12 residues. Per the germline V gene, CDR1 is SGDLS and CDR2 is YYNGEE. CDR3 DNA: TGTGCCAGCCGGGGGAGAGGTGATGAGCAGTTCTTC. Translation gives CASRGRGDEQFF.

The rearrangement uses TRBV29-1 and TRBJ2-1; 12 nucleotides agree with TRBD2. Looked up from germline, CDR1 is SQVTM and CDR2 is ANQGSEA. The CDR3 totals 15 residues. Losses at the gene ends were 7 bases for V and 8 bases for J; bases not matched to a gene: 12. CDR3 residues: CSGELAGGGGDEQFF. Written as DNA, the CDR3 is TGCAGCGGAGAACTAGCGGGAGGAGGGGGCGATGAGCAGTTCTTC.

The chain joins TRBV28 to TRBJ2-2, with TRBD1 as a possible D gene (5 bases). V lost 8 bases and J 3 bases, leaving 16 bases between the germline ends. CDR3 length: 15 residues. Germline V gene sequence: CDR1 MDHEN, CDR2 SYDVKM. CDR3 nucleotides: TGTGCCAGCCACTCCGGAAGGGGATACACCGGGGAGCTGTTTTTT. Residues: CASHSGRGYTGELFF.

The rearrangement links TRBV9 to TRBJ2-5; D uncertain. The germline V gene encodes CDR1 SGDLS and CDR2 YYNGEE. The CDR3 contains 13 residues. Trimming took 3 bases from V and 0 from J, leaving 6 bases between them. The CDR3 protein is CASSDSNQETQYF. The CDR3 DNA reads as TGTGCCAGCAGCGACAGTAACCAAGAGACCCAGTACTTC. Full variable domain (missing parts from reference TRBV9 and TRBJ2-5): DSGVTQTPKHLITATGQRVTLRCSPRSGDLSVYWYQQSLDQGLQFLIQYYNGEERAKGNILERFSAQQFPDLHSELNLSSLELGDSALYFCASSDSNQETQYFGPGTRLLVL.

The CDR3 DNA follows: TGTGCCAGCAGCTTGGGCGGACAGAAAGAGACCCAGTACTTC. Protein: CASSLGGQKETQYF. This rearrangement joins TRBV5-4 to TRBJ2-5; D possibly corresponds to TRBD1 (6 bases). Trimming removed 0 bases from V and 3 bases from J, with 9 bases in between. This CDR3 spans 14 amino acids. Germline lookup yields CDR1 SGHNT and CDR2 YYREEE (reference sequence).

The rearrangement uses TRBV2 and TRBJ1-5; D unclear. The CDR3 totals 14 residues. V shed 6 bases and J shed 2 bases, with 11 bases lying between them. In germline, CDR1 is SNHLY, CDR2 FYNNEI. The CDR3 is CASRTGWGNQPQHF. The CDR3 DNA follows: TGTGCCAGCAGAACGGGCTGGGGCAATCAGCCCCAGCATTTT.

This chain joins TRBV9 and TRBJ1-1; no firm D call. V was trimmed by 0 bases and J by 3 bases, leaving 12 bases between them. The germline CDR1 and CDR2 sequences are SGDLS and YYNGEE. The CDR3 loop spans 15 amino acids. The CDR3 loop is CASSVEGYRYTEAFF. CDR3 nucleotide sequence: TGTGCCAGCAGCGTAGAAGGTTACAGATACACTGAAGCTTTCTTT.

The J gene is TRBJ1-1, the V gene TRBV29-1; D gene uncertain. V lost 7 bases and J 3 bases, leaving 9 bases between the germline ends. This CDR3 is 11 amino acids long. Germline CDR1 reads SQVTM; CDR2 reads ANQGSEA. The CDR3 DNA reads TGCAGCGGGACCTGGGACACTGAAGCTTTCTTT. Protein: CSGTWDTEAFF.

The genes are TRBV12-5 and TRBJ2-2, with 7 nucleotides matching TRBD2. CDR1 LGHNT and CDR2 FRNRAP come from the germline V gene. The J segment lost 1 base and the V segment lost 5 bases, leaving 4 bases of the junction unmatched. CDR3 length equals 15 residues. CDR3 sequence reads: CASGDIAGNTGELFF. In DNA, the CDR3 is TGTGCTAGTGGTGACATAGCGGGGAACACCGGGGAGCTGTTTTTT.

In DNA, the CDR3 is TGTGCCAGCAGCCTTGGTTCGACGGGTGGTACTGAAGCTTTCTTT. As protein: CASSLGSTGGTEAFF. V usage is TRBV7-6 and J usage is TRBJ1-1, with unresolved D. This CDR3 is 15 amino acids long. Germline V lookup: CDR1 SGHVS, CDR2 FNYEAQ. Trimming removed 5 bases from V and 5 bases from J, with 18 bases in between. Full variable domain (outside the CDR3, taken from reference TRBV7-6 and TRBJ1-1): GAGVSQSPRYKVTKRGQDVALRCDPISGHVSLYWYRQALGQGPEFLTYFNYEAQQDKSGLPNDRFSAERPEGSISTLTIQRTEQRDSAMYRCASSLGSTGGTEAFFGQGTRLTVV.

The chain carries TRBV29-1 and TRBJ2-3, with D possibly TRBD1 on 6 matching bases. The CDR3 has 12 amino acids. Trimming left V 1 base short and J 14 bases short, with 16 bases between. Germline V gives CDR1 SQVTM, CDR2 ANQGSEA. CDR3 nucleotide sequence: TGCAGCGTTGAAGTAGACAGGACCAGTGGGTATTTT. Amino acid sequence: CSVEVDRTSGYF.